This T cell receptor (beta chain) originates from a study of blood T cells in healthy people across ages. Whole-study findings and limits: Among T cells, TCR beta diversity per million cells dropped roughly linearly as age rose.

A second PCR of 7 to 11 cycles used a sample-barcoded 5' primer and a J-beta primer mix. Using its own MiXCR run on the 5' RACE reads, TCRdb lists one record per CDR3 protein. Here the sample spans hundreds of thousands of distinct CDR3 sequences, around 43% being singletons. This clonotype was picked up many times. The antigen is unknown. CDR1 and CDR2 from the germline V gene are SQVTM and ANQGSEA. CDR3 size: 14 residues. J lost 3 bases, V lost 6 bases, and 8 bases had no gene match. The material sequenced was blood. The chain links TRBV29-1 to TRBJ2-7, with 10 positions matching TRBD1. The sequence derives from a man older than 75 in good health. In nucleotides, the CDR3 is TGCAGCGTCGGGTGGGGACAGGGGTTCTACGAGCAGTACTTC. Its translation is CSVGWGQGFYEQYF.